This is a list of T cell receptor beta chains from one sample in a study of blood T cells in healthy people across ages. TCRdb redid the calling of the 5' RACE reads with MiXCR, one entry per CDR3 protein. Found here are 1.5 million to 2 million distinct CDR3 sequences, around 48% of them singletons; the top ten hold about 2.1%. The sample was blood. These receptors were collected from a woman aged 40 to 50 in good health. CDR3s include the opening cysteine and the closing phenylalanine or tryptophan. The D gene is left open where the match is weak. Clone size is not always given. Where it is, it says once, few, many or a class for expanded clones.

CDR3: CSAEANSGAEQFF; DNA: TGCAGTGCTGAGGCCAATAGCGGGGCCGAGCAGTTCTTC; size: -; V: TRBV20-1; length: 13; J: TRBJ2-1; D: TRBD2
CDR3: CASSLRWGTDTQYF; DNA: TGTGCCAGCAGTCTACGATGGGGCACAGATACGCAGTATTTT; size: many; V: TRBV11-1; length: 14; J: TRBJ2-3; D: -
CDR3: CASRQTSPSYNEQFF; DNA: TGTGCCAGCAGGCAAACTAGCCCCTCCTACAATGAGCAGTTCTTC; size: -; V: TRBV28; length: 15; J: TRBJ2-1; D: -
CDR3: CASSLYGSLAKNIQYF; DNA: TGTGCCAGCAGTTTATATGGATCCCTAGCCAAAAACATTCAGTACTTC; size: -; V: TRBV27; length: 16; J: TRBJ2-4; D: -
CDR3: CASRGGATDTQYF; DNA: TGTGCCAGCCGGGGGGGAGCAACAGATACGCAGTATTTT; size: -; V: TRBV28; length: 13; J: TRBJ2-3; D: TRBD2
CDR3: CASSPSSNRDGYTF; DNA: TGCGCCAGCAGTCCATCCTCTAATAGGGATGGCTACACCTTC; size: few; V: TRBV10-1; length: 14; J: TRBJ1-2; D: -
CDR3: CASSFILRGAGVGNEQFF; DNA: TGTGCCAGCAGTTTCATCTTACGGGGGGCTGGTGTAGGCAATGAGCAGTTCTTC; size: -; V: TRBV12-3/TRBV12-4; length: 18; J: TRBJ2-1; D: -
CDR3: CASSQGQGAIWEGYTF; DNA: TGCGCCAGCAGCCAAGGACAGGGGGCGATTTGGGAAGGCTACACCTTC; size: -; V: TRBV4-1; length: 16; J: TRBJ1-2; D: TRBD1
CDR3: CSVVATGAANEKLFF; DNA: TGCAGCGTCGTCGCCACAGGGGCTGCTAATGAAAAACTGTTTTTT; size: few; V: TRBV29-1; length: 15; J: TRBJ1-4; D: TRBD1
CDR3: CASSSTGRQAFF; DNA: TGTGCCAGCAGCTCTACAGGGAGGCAGGCTTTCTTT; size: few; V: TRBV6-2/TRBV6-3; length: 12; J: TRBJ1-1; D: -
CDR3: CASSLVGSGEETQYF; DNA: TGTGCCAGCAGCTTAGTAGGTTCCGGGGAAGAGACCCAGTACTTC; size: -; V: TRBV7-2; length: 15; J: TRBJ2-5; D: -
CDR3: CASSLSISVYTF; DNA: TGTGCCAGCAGTTTGTCAATAAGCGTCTACACCTTC; size: once; V: TRBV12-3/TRBV12-4; length: 12; J: TRBJ1-2; D: -
CDR3: CASSPETGLGETQYF; DNA: TGTGCCAGCTCACCTGAGACAGGCCTGGGGGAGACCCAGTACTTC; size: -; V: TRBV18; length: 15; J: TRBJ2-5; D: -
CDR3: CASSEYGGYGYTF; DNA: TGTGCCAGCAGTGAATACGGTGGCTATGGCTACACCTTC; size: -; V: TRBV6-1; length: 13; J: TRBJ1-2; D: -
CDR3: CASSHPGKGRETQYF; DNA: TGCGCCAGCAGCCACCCGGGCAAGGGTAGAGAGACCCAGTACTTC; size: -; V: TRBV4-1; length: 15; J: TRBJ2-5; D: -